This T cell receptor (beta chain) derives from a study of monozygotic twins with cystic fibrosis. Findings and limits, study-wide: The repertoire was suggested to be naive-dominated, clonality median around 0.01.

Clones were read by immunoSEQ multiplex PCR, and TCRdb kept only the in-frame ones, dropping some. The profile shows around 15,000 clones, around 91% of them singletons. J lost 4 bases, V lost 5 bases, and 8 bases had no gene match. Per germline, CDR1 MNHNS and CDR2 SASEGT. The CDR3 is 14 residues long. Note on this clone: Its antigen is currently unknown.

Material for sequencing was blood. The clonotype originates from a boy younger than 18 with cystic fibrosis. This chain uses TRBV6-1 with TRBJ2-7, with 7 bases fitting TRBD1. The CDR3 region is CASSTEGQSYEQYF. Written as DNA, the CDR3 is TGTGCCAGCAGTACAGAGGGACAGTCATACGAGCAGTACTTC.